These 29 T cell receptor beta chains share one sample of origin, sequenced in a study of T cell responses to AZD1222 COVID-19 vaccine. Only in-frame clones appear in the TCRdb table, and some are missing; sequencing was by immunoSEQ multiplex PCR. In the table there are 100,000 to 150,000 clones, about nine tenths of which are singletons. Specimen: peripheral blood, collected on day 0 of AZD1222 vaccination. The receptors derive from an adult in good health.

The chain is built from TRBV2 and TRBJ2-7; D is perhaps TRBD2 (6 bases). This CDR3 comprises 15 residues. V dropped 4 bases and J dropped 2 bases, with 15 bases sitting between them. The V gene's germline CDR1 is SNHLY and CDR2 FYNNEI. The chain's CDR3 is CASSVSSGRTYEQYF. In DNA form, the CDR3 reads TGTGCCAGCAGTGTGTCCAGCGGGCGGACCTACGAGCAGTACTTC.

This sequence joins TRBV18 and TRBJ1-1; D remains unclear. Germline V gene data show CDR1 as KGHSH and CDR2 as LQKENI. This CDR3 is 11 amino acids long. V was clipped by 4 bases and J by 6 bases, with 6 bases between them. This CDR3 reads CASSQGPEAFF. CDR3 sequence (DNA): TGTGCCAGCTCACAGGGTCCTGAAGCTTTCTTT.

V is TRBV27 and J is TRBJ1-2, with 9 bases matching TRBD1. Per germline, CDR1 MNHEY and CDR2 SMNVEV (reference sequence). The CDR3 runs to 15 residues. After removal of 7 bases from V and 4 bases from J, the junction contained 10 bases not matched to a gene. DNA of the CDR3: TGTGCCAGCACTCCGGTGGGGACAGGGTCCTATGGCTACACCTTC. It translates to CASTPVGTGSYGYTF.

V gene TRBV20-1 combines with J gene TRBJ1-1; TRBD1 matches at 8 bases. Trimming took 3 bases from V and 3 from J; bases not matched to a gene: 9. The germline CDR1 and CDR2 sequences are DFQATT and SNEGSKA (reference sequence). The CDR3 is 15 residues long. CDR3 loop: CSASSAGGLDTEAFF. In nucleotides, the CDR3 is TGCAGTGCTAGTTCGGCAGGGGGCTTAGACACTGAAGCTTTCTTT.

V usage is TRBV6-5 and J usage is TRBJ1-2, with TRBD1 as a possible D gene (6 bases). V gave up 0 bases and J gave up 5 bases, with 7 bases separating them. Germline lookup yields CDR1 MNHEY and CDR2 SVGAGI. The CDR3 is made up of 13 amino acids. The CDR3 nucleotides read TGTGCCAGCAGTTACTCCCAGGGGTATGGCTACACCTTC. This translates into CASSYSQGYGYTF.

The genes are TRBV10-3 and TRBJ1-2, with TRBD1 identical over 8 bases. Germline trimming cut 4 bases from V and 3 bases from J; bases unmatched to any gene: 7. CDR3 length: 15 residues. The germline V gene has CDR1 ENHRY and CDR2 SYGVKD. The CDR3 sequence: CAISAGQGSHYGYTF. The CDR3 DNA reads TGTGCCATCAGTGCCGGACAGGGAAGTCACTATGGCTACACCTTC.

This chain links TRBV6-5 with TRBJ1-2; D may be TRBD1 (5 bases). The V end lost 3 bases, the J end lost 4 bases, and 12 bases lay between the germline ends. This CDR3 has 14 residues. Germline values: CDR1 MNHEY, CDR2 SVGAGI. The CDR3 DNA follows: TGTGCCAGCAGTTATGGGGACGGCGGCTATGGCTACACCTTC. This encodes CASSYGDGGYGYTF.

The sample holds one count of this clone. The rearrangement links TRBV9 to TRBJ1-2, with 7 bases matching TRBD1. The V gene's germline CDR1 is SGDLS and CDR2 YYNGEE. Germline trimming cut 3 bases from V and 4 bases from J; bases unmatched to any gene: 6. The CDR3 contains 14 residues. CDR3 protein: CASSATTGTYGYTF. CDR3 DNA sequence: TGTGCCAGCAGCGCCACGACAGGGACCTATGGCTACACCTTC.

Notes on this clone: Other DNA sequences from this sample encode an identical CDR3 as well. V and J are TRBV20-1 and TRBJ2-5, with no clear D. CDR3 length: 10 residues. The V end lost 2 bases, the J end lost 2 bases, and 0 bases lay between the germline ends. Germline V lookup: CDR1 DFQATT, CDR2 SNEGSKA (reference sequence). CDR3 sequence (DNA): TGCAGTGCTAGACAAGAGACCCAGTACTTC. Its protein product is CSARQETQYF.

The V and J genes are TRBV19 and TRBJ1-1, with a possible D match to TRBD1 (5 bases). The V and J ends lost 11 bases and 11 bases respectively, with 12 bases between them. Germline values: CDR1 LNHDA, CDR2 SQIVND (reference sequence). The CDR3 has 9 amino acids. CDR3 bases: TGTGCCTCGGGGGAGGGGGCTTTCTTT. This gives the protein CASGEGAFF.

This chain uses TRBV2 with TRBJ2-1; 12 nucleotides align to TRBD2. Germline CDR1 SNHLY, CDR2 FYNNEI. V gave up 1 base and J gave up 6 bases; unmatched junction bases: 1. This CDR3 contains 15 residues. The CDR3 is CASSEETSGGNEQFF. The CDR3 DNA reads as TGTGCCAGCAGTGAAGAGACTAGCGGGGGCAATGAGCAGTTCTTC. Full variable domain (outside the CDR3, taken from reference TRBV2 and TRBJ2-1): EPEVTQTPSHQVTQMGQEVILRCVPISNHLYFYWYRQILGQKVEFLVSFYNNEISEKSEIFDDQFSVERPDGSNFTLKIRSTKLEDSAMYFCASSEETSGGNEQFFGPGTRLTVL.

CDR3 amino acids: CASRDRTGGSNQPQHF. In nucleotides, the CDR3 is TGCGCCAGCAGGGACCGGACAGGTGGAAGCAATCAGCCCCAGCATTTT. The chain uses TRBV10-2 and TRBJ1-5, with 7 bases identical to TRBD1. CDR1 and CDR2 from the germline V gene are WSHSY and SAAADI. V was pared by 6 bases and J by 1 base, with 9 bases of the junction left unmatched. The CDR3 runs to 16 residues.

Points on this clone: Germline is not matched at one junction end, which may reflect a read error. The chain is built from TRBV7-7 and TRBJ1-3; possibly TRBD1 for D (6 bases). Germline V gene lookup returns CDR1 SSHAT and CDR2 FNYEAQ (reference sequence). This CDR3 has 15 amino acids. The CDR3 DNA follows: TGTGCTAGCAGCCCCGGGACAAACTCTGGAAACACCATATATTTT. Its protein product is CASSPGTNSGNTIYF.

The V gene is TRBV19, the J gene TRBJ1-1, with 7 bases fitting TRBD1. Per the germline V gene, CDR1 is LNHDA and CDR2 is SQIVND (reference sequence). The ends lost 6 bases at V and 2 bases at J; junction bases unmatched: 3. This CDR3 spans 13 amino acids. The CDR3 is CASRGQRNTEAFF. The CDR3 DNA reads as TGTGCCAGTAGGGGACAGCGCAACACTGAAGCTTTCTTT. Drawing the rest from reference TRBV19 and TRBJ1-1, the complete variable domain is DGGITQSPKYLFRKEGQNVTLSCEQNLNHDAMYWYRQDPGQGLRLIYYSQIVNDFQKGDIAEGYSVSREKKESFPLTVTSAQKNPTAFYLCASRGQRNTEAFFGQGTRLTVV.

The chain joins TRBV14 to TRBJ1-1; D is uncertain. The CDR3 sequence is 13 residues long. CDR1 SGHDN and CDR2 FVKESK come from the germline V gene. Trimming took off 1 base at V and 2 bases at J, with 5 bases between the two ends. The CDR3 sequence is CASSQVRNTEAFF. In DNA form, the CDR3 reads TGTGCCAGCAGCCAAGTTAGAAACACTGAAGCTTTCTTT.

This chain connects TRBV7-2 to TRBJ1-1; no clear D gene. V was cut by 5 bases and J by 10 bases, with 20 bases left in between. CDR3 length: 14 residues. Germline V gives CDR1 SGHTA, CDR2 FQGNSA. The CDR3 loop is CASSPTGPSGVAFF. The CDR3 coding sequence is TGTGCCAGCAGCCCCACGGGCCCTAGCGGAGTAGCTTTCTTT. Complete variable domain (other parts from reference TRBV7-2 and TRBJ1-1): GAGVSQSPSNKVTEKGKDVELRCDPISGHTALYWYRQSLGQGLEFLIYFQGNSAPDKSGLPSDRFSAERTGGSVSTLTIQRTQQEDSAVYLCASSPTGPSGVAFFGQGTRLTVV.

CDR3 amino acids: CASSVDLLGYTF. CDR3 nucleotide sequence: TGCGCCAGCAGCGTCGACCTGTTGGGCTACACCTTC. The rearrangement uses TRBV5-1 and TRBJ1-2; D gene unclear. The CDR3 has 12 amino acids. In germline, CDR1 is SGHRS, CDR2 YFSETQ. V lost 4 bases to trimming and J lost 8 bases, with 12 bases between them.

This chain connects TRBV2 to TRBJ2-7; 10 positions agree with TRBD1. This CDR3 has 15 residues. Trimming cost V 7 bases and J 6 bases; bases outside gene matches: 12. Per the germline V gene, CDR1 is SNHLY and CDR2 is FYNNEI. The CDR3 reads CASTPSGQGGREQYF. Written as DNA, the CDR3 is TGTGCCAGCACCCCTTCAGGACAGGGGGGGCGCGAGCAGTACTTC.

This chain connects TRBV5-1 to TRBJ2-1, with TRBD1 matching over 8 bases. V shed 6 bases and J 4 bases; nucleotides not matched to a gene: 9. Germline V gene lookup returns CDR1 SGHRS and CDR2 YFSETQ. The CDR3 is 15 amino acids. CDR3 protein: CASKDRTGSYNEQFF. As DNA, the CDR3 is TGCGCCAGCAAAGACAGGACAGGGAGTTACAATGAGCAGTTCTTC.

This chain links TRBV6-6 with TRBJ2-5; the D call may be TRBD1 or TRBD2 (5 bases each). The CDR3 is 13 amino acids. The V gene's germline CDR1 is MNHNY and CDR2 SVGAGI (reference sequence). V shed 7 bases and J shed 2 bases, with 11 bases lying between them. For the CDR3, the DNA is TGTGCCAGCATACGAGGGGTTCAAGAGACCCAGTACTTC. It translates to CASIRGVQETQYF.

This CDR3 reads CALGLGGNTEAFF. The DNA of the CDR3 is TGTGCCCTGGGACTCGGAGGGAACACTGAAGCTTTCTTT. This rearrangement joins TRBV5-4 to TRBJ1-1; TRBD1 is a possible D gene (5 bases). The CDR3 is 13 amino acids. Germline V lookup: CDR1 SGHNT, CDR2 YYREEE (reference sequence). Trimming stripped 10 bases from V and 1 base from J, with 14 bases between.

The chain carries TRBV9 and TRBJ2-3; D unclear. V was cut by 3 bases and J by 2 bases, with 10 bases left in between. The germline V gene has CDR1 SGDLS and CDR2 YYNGEE. The CDR3 has 14 amino acids. In nucleotides, the CDR3 is TGTGCCAGCAGCGGAGACTCTAACACAGATACGCAGTATTTT. Amino acids: CASSGDSNTDTQYF.

The genes are TRBV2 and TRBJ1-5; tentatively, D is TRBD1 (5 bases). The CDR3 covers 12 residues. V was cut by 4 bases and J by 7 bases, with 8 bases left in between. Germline V gives CDR1 SNHLY, CDR2 FYNNEI. CDR3 loop: CASSVGPQPQHF. CDR3 coding DNA: TGTGCCAGCAGTGTGGGGCCCCAGCCCCAGCATTTT.

This sequence joins TRBV6-5 and TRBJ1-3; D remains ambiguous. This CDR3 has 15 residues. V shed 0 bases and J shed 2 bases, with 8 bases lying between them. Germline V gene lookup returns CDR1 MNHEY and CDR2 SVGAGI. The CDR3 spells CASSYSGRAGNTIYF. The CDR3 region has the DNA TGTGCCAGCAGTTACTCGGGTAGGGCTGGAAACACCATATATTTT.

This clone is a singleton in its sample. This chain uses TRBV5-1 with TRBJ1-1; no definite D call. The V end lost 4 bases, the J end lost 8 bases, and 15 bases lay between the germline ends. Per the germline V gene, CDR1 is SGHRS and CDR2 is YFSETQ. The CDR3 is 13 residues long. CDR3 protein: CASSLAVRLEAFF. Here the CDR3 DNA reads TGCGCCAGCAGCCTTGCGGTGAGACTAGAAGCTTTCTTT. The full variable domain, its missing parts supplied by reference TRBV5-1 and TRBJ1-1, is KAGVTQTPRYLIKTRGQQVTLSCSPISGHRSVSWYQQTPGQGLQFLFEYFSETQRNKGNFPGRFSGRQFSNSRSEMNVSTLELGDSALYLCASSLAVRLEAFFGQGTRLTVV.

V is TRBV6-5 and J is TRBJ1-2, with a possible D match to TRBD1 (6 bases). The CDR3 is made up of 13 amino acids. Trimming pared 2 bases from V and 8 bases from J, leaving 12 bases between. Germline loops: CDR1 MNHEY, CDR2 SVGAGI. The CDR3 nucleotides are TGTGCCAGCAGTTACGATGCCAGGGGAGGCTACACCTTC. This gives the protein CASSYDARGGYTF.

V usage is TRBV9 and J usage is TRBJ2-7; 8 nucleotides agree with TRBD1. There are 16 residues in the CDR3. V was pared by 2 bases and J by 2 bases, with 9 bases of the junction left unmatched. CDR1 is SGDLS and CDR2 is YYNGEE in the germline V gene. This chain's CDR3 is CASSVKPTGAPYEQYF. CDR3 nucleotide sequence: TGTGCCAGCAGCGTCAAACCGACAGGGGCCCCCTACGAGCAGTACTTC.

V and J are TRBV5-5 and TRBJ1-1; D call uncertain. The CDR3 is made up of 16 amino acids. The V end was cut by 2 bases, the J end by 0 bases, with 14 bases between. Germline assignment: CDR1 SGHKS and CDR2 YYEKEE (reference sequence). The CDR3 bases are TGTGCCAGCAGCTTTATTGTCGGGAGGATGAACACTGAAGCTTTCTTT. This encodes CASSFIVGRMNTEAFF.

CDR3: CASMGGNLISNQPQHF. DNA for the CDR3: TGTGCCAGCATGGGGGGCAACCTTATTAGCAATCAGCCCCAGCATTTT. The chain combines TRBV28 with TRBJ1-5; the D gene is possibly TRBD1 (6 bases). The CDR3 spans 16 residues. Germline CDR1 MDHEN, CDR2 SYDVKM. V dropped 7 bases and J dropped 0 bases, with 16 bases sitting between them.